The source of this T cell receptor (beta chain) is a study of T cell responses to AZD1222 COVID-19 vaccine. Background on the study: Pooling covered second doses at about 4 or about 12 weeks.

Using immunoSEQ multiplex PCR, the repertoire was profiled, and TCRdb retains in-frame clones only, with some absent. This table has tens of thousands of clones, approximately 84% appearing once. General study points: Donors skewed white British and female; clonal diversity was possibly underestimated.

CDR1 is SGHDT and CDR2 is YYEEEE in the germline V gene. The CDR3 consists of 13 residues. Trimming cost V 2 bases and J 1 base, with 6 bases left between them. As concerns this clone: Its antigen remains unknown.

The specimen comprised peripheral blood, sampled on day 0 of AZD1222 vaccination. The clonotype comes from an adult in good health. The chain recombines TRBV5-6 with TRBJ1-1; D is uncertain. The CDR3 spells CASSLQWNTEAFF. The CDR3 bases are TGTGCCAGCAGCTTACAGTGGAACACTGAAGCTTTCTTT.